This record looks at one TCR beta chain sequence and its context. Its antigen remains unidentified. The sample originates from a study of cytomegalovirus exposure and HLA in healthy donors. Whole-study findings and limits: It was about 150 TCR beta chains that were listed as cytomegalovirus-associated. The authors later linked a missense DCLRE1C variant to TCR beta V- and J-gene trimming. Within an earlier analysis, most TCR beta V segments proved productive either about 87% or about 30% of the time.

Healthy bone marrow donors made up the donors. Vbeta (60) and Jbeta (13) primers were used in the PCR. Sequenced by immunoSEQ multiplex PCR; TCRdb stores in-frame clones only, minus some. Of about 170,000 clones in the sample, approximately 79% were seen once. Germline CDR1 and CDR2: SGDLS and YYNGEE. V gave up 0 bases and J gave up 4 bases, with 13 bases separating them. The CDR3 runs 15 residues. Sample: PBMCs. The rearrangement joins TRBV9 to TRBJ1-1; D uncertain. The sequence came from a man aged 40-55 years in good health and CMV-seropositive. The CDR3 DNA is TGTGCCAGCAGCGTAGGCGGAGGCCTGAGCACTGAAGCTTTCTTT. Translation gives CASSVGGGLSTEAFF.